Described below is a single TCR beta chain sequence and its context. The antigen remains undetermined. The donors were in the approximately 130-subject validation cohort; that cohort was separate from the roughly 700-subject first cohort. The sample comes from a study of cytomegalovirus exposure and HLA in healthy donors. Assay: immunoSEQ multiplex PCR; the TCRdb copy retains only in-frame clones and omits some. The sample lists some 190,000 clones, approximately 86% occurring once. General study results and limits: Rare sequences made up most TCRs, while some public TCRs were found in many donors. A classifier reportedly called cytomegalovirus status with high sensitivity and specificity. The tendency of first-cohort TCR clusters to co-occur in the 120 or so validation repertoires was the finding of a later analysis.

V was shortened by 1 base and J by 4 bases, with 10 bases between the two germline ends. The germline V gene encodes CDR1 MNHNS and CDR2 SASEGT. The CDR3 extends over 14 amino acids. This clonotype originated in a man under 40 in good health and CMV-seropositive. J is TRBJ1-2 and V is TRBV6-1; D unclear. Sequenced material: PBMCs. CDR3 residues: CASSEVRGLYGYTF. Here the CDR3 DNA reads TGTGCCAGCAGTGAAGTGCGAGGACTCTATGGCTACACCTTC.